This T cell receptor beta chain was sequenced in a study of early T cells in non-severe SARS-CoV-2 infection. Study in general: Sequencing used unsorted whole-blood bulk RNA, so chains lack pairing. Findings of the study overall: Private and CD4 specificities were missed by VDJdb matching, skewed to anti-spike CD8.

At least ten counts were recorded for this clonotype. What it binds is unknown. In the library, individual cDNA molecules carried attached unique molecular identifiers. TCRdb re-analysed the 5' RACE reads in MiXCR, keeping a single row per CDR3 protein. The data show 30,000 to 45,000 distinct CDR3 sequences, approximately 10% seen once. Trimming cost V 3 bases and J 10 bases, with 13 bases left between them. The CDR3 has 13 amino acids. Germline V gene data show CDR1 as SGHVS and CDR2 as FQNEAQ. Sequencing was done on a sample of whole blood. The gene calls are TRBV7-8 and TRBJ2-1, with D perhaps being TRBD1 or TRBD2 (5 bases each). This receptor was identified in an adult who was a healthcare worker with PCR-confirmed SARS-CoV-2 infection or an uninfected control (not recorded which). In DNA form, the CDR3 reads TGTGCCAGCAGCTTGGGGTGGGACCTCGAGCAGTTCTTC. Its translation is CASSLGWDLEQFF.